This T cell receptor (delta chain) was sequenced for a study of γδ T cells in repeated Plasmodium falciparum infection. Overall study context: Four controlled malaria infections with P. falciparum NF54 spanned roughly 97 weeks.

Vgamma9/Vdelta2+ and Vdelta2-negative gammadelta T cells were flow-sorted from PBMC for bulk sequencing. CDR3 length: 19 residues. After removal of 0 bases from V and 7 bases from J, the junction contained 14 bases not matched to a gene. Germline loops: CDR1 TSWWSYY, CDR2 QGS. Regarding this clone: Its antigen is undetermined. This DNA translates differently at residue 14 from the TCRdb protein, which is that of a much larger clone; a read error is likely, and the protein shown is the DNA's own translation. The same CDR3 arises from other DNA sequences in this sample as well.

Each sorted gammadelta sample had TRG and TRD chains sequenced. TCRdb re-called clones from the multiplex PCR reads using CATT. The sample has 70,000 to 95,000 delta-chain clones, 1.4% seen once. Findings of the study overall: Repeated controlled infections reportedly drove waves of new clonotype selection in Vdelta2-negative, mostly Vdelta1+, gammadelta repertoires. Over time and infection, Vgamma9/Vdelta2+ repertoires remained highly stable and polyclonal.

V is TRDV1 and J is TRDJ1; 13 nucleotides align to TRDD3. The receptor was derived from a pool of human donors (malaria-infected and uninfected, not separated). The sample comprised gamma-delta T cells from blood. DNA of the CDR3: TGTGCTCTTGGGGAACTCTCTTCCTACTGGGGGATACGGGGGGCTAAACTCATCTTT. Translation gives CALGELSSYWGIRGAKLIF.